This entry lists 4 T cell receptor beta chains sequenced from one sample in a study of Ad26.COV2.S vaccination and SARS-CoV-2 variants. Profiling relied on immunoSEQ multiplex PCR, and the TCRdb table lists in-frame clones only, not all of them. The data contain approximately 340,000 clones, 92% of them singletons. The sequences come from peripheral blood, collected after recovery from COVID-19. All receptors derive from a human donor who had recovered from COVID-19.

The V gene is TRBV5-4, the J gene TRBJ2-1, with 13 bases that match TRBD2. The junction had 6 bases not matched to a gene; V was cut back by 3 bases and J by 6 bases. The CDR3 totals 16 residues. Germline V gene sequence: CDR1 SGHNT, CDR2 YYREEE (reference sequence). CDR3 region: CASSWGLAGSGNEQFF. The CDR3 coding sequence is TGTGCCAGCAGCTGGGGACTAGCGGGGAGTGGCAATGAGCAGTTCTTC.

The rearrangement links TRBV19 to TRBJ1-6; the D gene is possibly TRBD1 (6 bases). Trimming took off 9 bases at V and 9 bases at J, with 15 bases between the two ends. Germline CDR1 and CDR2: LNHDA and SQIVND (reference sequence). The CDR3 totals 13 residues. CDR3 DNA sequence: TGTGCCAGCCGGGACACGGGAAGTTCACCCCTCCACTTT. Translated: CASRDTGSSPLHF.

The rearrangement uses TRBV6-5 and TRBJ2-3; the D gene is possibly TRBD2 (7 bases). The germline V and J ends were trimmed by 4 bases and 6 bases, with 11 bases remaining between them. Germline assignment: CDR1 MNHEY and CDR2 SVGAGI. The CDR3 runs to 13 residues. CDR3 in DNA: TGTGCCAGCAGTTCGTGGGGGGGCGATACGCAGTATTTT. This gives the protein CASSSWGGDTQYF.

This rearrangement joins TRBV11-2 to TRBJ1-3; no definite D call. Trimming removed 7 bases at V and 0 bases at J, with 16 bases between. This CDR3 contains 16 residues. Germline assignment: CDR1 SGHAT and CDR2 FQNNGV. The CDR3 DNA is TGTGCCAGCACCCCCCAGGACGGATACTCTGGAAACACCATATATTTT. Protein product: CASTPQDGYSGNTIYF.